Following are 19 T cell receptor beta chains from one sample sequenced in a study of identical twins. A single record per CDR3 protein comes from TCRdb applying MiXCR to the 5' RACE reads. This table holds 200,000 to 250,000 distinct CDR3 sequences, about 13% found once. These data were likewise used in another study, on yellow fever vaccine responses in identical twins.

Sequencing was done on a sample of memory (CD45RO+) T cells sorted from blood. These receptors were obtained from a woman younger than 30 in good health.

Concerning this clonotype: Because the CDR3's place on the DNA is in doubt, the DNA is left out and the CDR3 is given as listed by TCRdb. The V call is TRBV12-3 or TRBV12-4, the J call TRBJ2-7; no check of the table's D call, TRBD2, against the DNA was made. The CDR3 is 12 amino acids in total, end residues counted. The CDR3 is CASSFGSGTGYF.

The table lists this clonotype with many counts. The genes are TRBV20-1 and TRBJ1-1, with D tentatively TRBD1 (5 bases). The CDR3 runs to 13 residues. CDR1 is DFQATT, CDR2 SNEGSKA, per germline (reference sequence). The ends were cut back, 6 bases at V and 1 base at J, with 12 bases in the middle. Here the CDR3 DNA reads TGCAGTGCCCAGGGACTGACGAACACTGAAGCTTTCTTT. Its translation: CSAQGLTNTEAFF.

This sequence joins TRBV6-5 and TRBJ2-7; no firm D call. Germline CDR1 reads MNHEY; CDR2 reads SVGAGI. The germline V and J ends were trimmed by 2 bases and 4 bases, with 12 bases remaining between them. The CDR3 totals 14 residues. The DNA of the CDR3 is TGTGCCAGCAGTTACGTAGAAGTCCCTTACGAGCAGTACTTC. It yields the protein CASSYVEVPYEQYF.

The rearrangement links TRBV2 to TRBJ2-4; 7 bases agree with TRBD1. This CDR3 spans 16 amino acids. CDR1 is SNHLY, CDR2 FYNNEI, per germline. Germline trimming cut 3 bases from V and 2 bases from J; bases unmatched to any gene: 7. CDR3: CASSDTSGQTKNIQYF. Here the CDR3 DNA reads TGTGCCAGCAGTGACACCTCGGGACAGACCAAAAACATTCAGTACTTC.

This clonotype was seen a handful of times. The V call is TRBV6-2 or TRBV6-3, the J call TRBJ2-7; 7 nucleotides line up with TRBD1. This CDR3 spans 13 amino acids. The V and J ends lost 4 bases and 6 bases, in that order; junction bases with no gene match: 6. The V gene's germline CDR1 is MNHEY and CDR2 SVGEGT. CDR3 protein: CASSWTGLSEQYF. CDR3 nucleotide sequence: TGTGCCAGCAGTTGGACAGGTCTCTCCGAGCAGTACTTC.

Only a few counts were recorded for this clonotype. The chain uses TRBV5-1 and TRBJ1-1; D perhaps matches TRBD1 (5 bases). This CDR3 has 14 amino acids. Deletions cut 5 bases from V and 3 bases from J, with 14 bases between. The germline V gene has CDR1 SGHRS and CDR2 YFSETQ. CDR3 sequence (DNA): TGCGCCAGCAGTCTGACAGAAACTTACACTGAAGCTTTCTTT. Encoded protein: CASSLTETYTEAFF. Looking up the rest from reference TRBV5-1 and TRBJ1-1 gives the full variable domain: KAGVTQTPRYLIKTRGQQVTLSCSPISGHRSVSWYQQTPGQGLQFLFEYFSETQRNKGNFPGRFSGRQFSNSRSEMNVSTLELGDSALYLCASSLTETYTEAFFGQGTRLTVV.

The chain uses TRBV5-1 and TRBJ2-3, with 11 bases fitting TRBD2. V was clipped by 3 bases and J by 0 bases; unmatched bases: 6. Germline-derived CDR1 and CDR2 are SGHRS and YFSETQ. The length of the CDR3 is 17 residues. CDR3 in DNA: TGCGCCAGCAGCTGGCCCATAGCGGGGGGGAGCACAGATACGCAGTATTTT. Translated: CASSWPIAGGSTDTQYF.

In its sample, this clonotype was seen a few times. The V call is TRBV7-9, the J call TRBJ2-5; D is perhaps TRBD1 (8 bases). The CDR3 runs 14 residues. V gave up 5 bases and J gave up 5 bases, with 15 bases separating them. Germline CDR1 SEHNR, CDR2 FQNEAQ (reference sequence). The CDR3 is CASSLTGGGETQYF. CDR3 bases: TGTGCCAGCAGCCTCACAGGGGGAGGGGAGACCCAGTACTTC.

The chain has TRBV3-1 and TRBJ1-4; D remains unclear. V gave up 3 bases and J gave up 8 bases, with 13 bases separating them. Germline assignment: CDR1 LGHDT and CDR2 YNNKEL (reference sequence). The CDR3 is 14 residues long. This CDR3 is CASSQAGMVEKLFF. The CDR3 DNA follows: TGTGCCAGCAGCCAGGCGGGGATGGTGGAAAAACTGTTTTTT.

V is TRBV11-1 and J is TRBJ2-6; 7 nucleotides agree with TRBD1. The CDR3 contains 19 residues. Germline CDR1 reads SGHAT; CDR2 reads FQDESV (reference sequence). V gave up 5 bases and J gave up 2 bases; unmatched junction bases: 15. The CDR3: CASSPQGVQGWPGANVLTF. As DNA, the CDR3 is TGTGCCAGCAGCCCCCAGGGGGTGCAGGGGTGGCCTGGGGCCAACGTCCTGACTTTC.

V and J are TRBV12-3 or TRBV12-4 and TRBJ2-5, with 11 nucleotides matching TRBD2. The CDR3 runs 16 residues. The V segment lost 4 bases and the J segment 6 bases; nucleotides outside the gene matches: 10. CDR3 nucleotide sequence: TGTGCCAGCAGTTCGCAACTAGCGGGAGATTCTCAGACCCAGTACTTC. This gives the protein CASSSQLAGDSQTQYF.

The chain has TRBV7-6 and TRBJ2-1, with 8 bases identical to TRBD2. CDR1 SGHVS and CDR2 FNYEAQ come from the germline V gene. V gave up 0 bases and J gave up 8 bases; unmatched junction bases: 12. This CDR3 spans 17 amino acids. This CDR3 reads CASSLAIESGSGDEQFF. DNA for the CDR3: TGTGCCAGCAGCTTAGCGATCGAGAGCGGGAGCGGGGATGAGCAGTTCTTC.

This clonotype was counted between two and nine times. The chain couples TRBV6-4 to TRBJ2-3; D may be TRBD1 (6 bases). This CDR3 has 14 amino acids. Germline V lookup: CDR1 MRHNA, CDR2 SNTAGT. Between the trimmed V and J ends, which lost 4 bases and 0 bases, there was a span of 8 bases. The DNA for the CDR3 is TGTGCCAGCAGTGGGGGGCGCAGCACAGATACGCAGTATTTT. Protein: CASSGGRSTDTQYF.

The chain is built from TRBV5-6 and TRBJ2-1; maybe TRBD2 (5 bases). Germline V gene sequence: CDR1 SGHDT, CDR2 YYEEEE. The CDR3 covers 16 residues. V was pared by 4 bases and J by 0 bases, with 14 bases between. CDR3 protein: CASSTVAYSSYNEQFF. The CDR3 DNA sequence: TGTGCCAGCAGCACCGTAGCGTATAGCTCCTACAATGAGCAGTTCTTC.

This clonotype was seen many times. The rearrangement links TRBV19 to TRBJ2-1; weak D call: TRBD1 (7 bases). Trimming stripped 5 bases from V and 7 bases from J, with 18 bases between. This CDR3 is 15 amino acids long. Germline loops: CDR1 LNHDA, CDR2 SQIVND (reference sequence). This CDR3 reads CASSSGGLGLNEQFF. In DNA, the CDR3 is TGTGCCAGTAGTTCAGGGGGGCTCGGGCTAAATGAGCAGTTCTTC.

This clonotype has a count of ten or more. V usage is TRBV18 and J usage is TRBJ2-5; D is ambiguous. CDR1 and CDR2 (germline): KGHSH, LQKENI. The V end was cut by 3 bases, the J end by 5 bases, with 10 bases between. The CDR3 consists of 13 residues. CDR3 in amino acids: CASSPPSGETQYF. CDR3 DNA sequence: TGTGCCAGCTCACCGCCCAGTGGGGAGACCCAGTACTTC.

This clonotype was seen more than once but under ten times. J is TRBJ2-5 and V is TRBV7-9; TRBD1 matches at 8 bases. This CDR3 comprises 15 residues. The V segment lost 2 bases and the J segment 6 bases; nucleotides outside the gene matches: 8. Looked up from germline, CDR1 is SEHNR and CDR2 is FQNEAQ (reference sequence). The DNA for the CDR3 is TGTGCCAGCAGCTTATATCGAACAGGGGGACAGACCCAGTACTTC. Translated: CASSLYRTGGQTQYF.

V usage is TRBV9 and J usage is TRBJ1-1, with D possibly being TRBD1 (5 bases). Trimming took off 0 bases at V and 4 bases at J, with 13 bases between the two ends. Per the germline V gene, CDR1 is SGDLS and CDR2 is YYNGEE. The CDR3 consists of 15 residues. The CDR3 region is CASSVAVRGGTEAFF. The CDR3 DNA is TGTGCCAGCAGCGTAGCGGTAAGGGGAGGCACTGAAGCTTTCTTT.

The chain uses TRBV3-1 and TRBJ2-1; no clear D gene. Between the trimmed V and J ends, which lost 0 bases and 5 bases, there was a span of 8 bases. The CDR3 is 14 amino acids. From germline, CDR1 is LGHDT and CDR2 YNNKEL (reference sequence). This CDR3 is CASSQDLKNNEQFF. CDR3 sequence (DNA): TGTGCCAGCAGCCAAGATCTCAAGAACAATGAGCAGTTCTTC.